The 7 T cell receptor beta chains reported below all come from one sample, sequenced in a study of cytomegalovirus exposure and HLA in healthy donors. Researchers ran the PCR with 60 Vbeta and 13 Jbeta primers. Here immunoSEQ multiplex PCR was the method, and the copy in TCRdb shows in-frame clones only, minus some. The sample contains roughly 120,000 clones, 74% of which appear only once. The specimen was PBMCs. The receptors stem from a woman in her 50s in good health and CMV-seropositive.

This chain connects TRBV6-6 to TRBJ1-6; TRBD1 might be the D (5 bases). Germline lookup yields CDR1 MNHNY and CDR2 SVGAGI (reference sequence). The CDR3 contains 14 residues. The germline V and J ends were trimmed by 7 bases and 2 bases, with 9 bases remaining between them. CDR3 protein: CASTKTAYNSPLHF. The CDR3 DNA follows: TGTGCCAGCACTAAGACAGCCTATAATTCACCCCTCCACTTT.

This chain uses TRBV5-1 with TRBJ2-7; D possibly corresponds to TRBD2 (6 bases). Trimming removed 3 bases from V and 0 bases from J, with 10 bases in between. The CDR3 sequence is 14 residues long. Germline V CDR1 and CDR2: SGHRS, YFSETQ. The CDR3 DNA follows: TGCGCCAGCAGCTCGGGGGTACCCTCCTACGAGCAGTACTTC. This sequence encodes CASSSGVPSYEQYF.

This chain joins TRBV6-5 and TRBJ2-7; possibly TRBD1 for D (5 bases). V dropped 8 bases and J dropped 5 bases, with 7 bases sitting between them. There are 10 residues in the CDR3. Germline V gene sequence: CDR1 MNHEY, CDR2 SVGAGI. The CDR3 sequence: CASGQDEQYF. The CDR3 DNA follows: TGTGCCAGCGGACAAGACGAGCAGTACTTC.

The chain employs TRBV2 and TRBJ2-6; D not resolved. The CDR3 loop spans 17 amino acids. CDR1 and CDR2 from the germline V gene are SNHLY and FYNNEI. Trimming removed 6 bases from V and 0 bases from J, with 15 bases in between. The DNA of the CDR3 is TGTGCCAGCAGGCGTGGGCCAGAGCCCTCTGGGGCCAACGTCCTGACTTTC. It specifies CASRRGPEPSGANVLTF.

The CDR3 nucleotides read TGTGCCAGCAGCTTAGCGGACAGGAACTCCTACAATGAGCAGTTCTTC. Amino acid sequence: CASSLADRNSYNEQFF. The chain combines TRBV7-8 with TRBJ2-1, with TRBD1 matching 7 bases. The CDR3 is made up of 16 amino acids. CDR1 is SGHVS, CDR2 FQNEAQ, per germline. Trimming cost V 0 bases and J 0 bases; bases outside gene matches: 2.

This clone has just one count. The chain is built from TRBV18 and TRBJ1-3; D is unresolved. Deletions cut 0 bases from V and 0 bases from J, with 9 bases between. This CDR3 comprises 16 residues. Per the germline V gene, CDR1 is KGHSH and CDR2 is LQKENI. The CDR3 sequence: CASSPPGQFSGNTIYF. DNA for the CDR3: TGTGCCAGCTCACCACCGGGCCAATTCTCTGGAAACACCATATATTTT. The entire variable domain, with the rest obtained from reference TRBV18 and TRBJ1-3, is as follows: NAGVMQNPRHLVRRRGQEARLRCSPMKGHSHVYWYRQLPEEGLKFMVYLQKENIIDESGMPKERFSAEFPKEGPSILRIQQVVRGDSAAYFCASSPPGQFSGNTIYFGEGSWLTVV.

The rearrangement uses TRBV7-6 and TRBJ2-6, with TRBD1 matching over 11 bases. The CDR3 totals 18 residues. Germline assignment: CDR1 SGHVS and CDR2 FNYEAQ. With V trimmed by 5 bases and J by 0 bases, 6 bases remained unmatched. For the CDR3, the DNA is TGTGCCAGCAGCGCGCGGACAGGGGGCTTCTCTGGGGCCAACGTCCTGACTTTC. Translated: CASSARTGGFSGANVLTF.